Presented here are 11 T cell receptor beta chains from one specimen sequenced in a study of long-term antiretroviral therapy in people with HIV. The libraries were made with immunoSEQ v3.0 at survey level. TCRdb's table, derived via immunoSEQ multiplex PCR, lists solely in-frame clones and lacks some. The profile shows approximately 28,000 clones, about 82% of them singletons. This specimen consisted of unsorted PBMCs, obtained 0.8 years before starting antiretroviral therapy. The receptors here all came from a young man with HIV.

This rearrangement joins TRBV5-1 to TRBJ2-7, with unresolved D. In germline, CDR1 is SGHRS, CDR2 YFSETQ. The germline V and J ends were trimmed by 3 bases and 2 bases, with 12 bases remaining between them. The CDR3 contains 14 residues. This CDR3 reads CASSSVLRTYEQYF. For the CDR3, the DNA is TGCGCCAGCAGCTCCGTGTTGAGGACCTACGAGCAGTACTTC.

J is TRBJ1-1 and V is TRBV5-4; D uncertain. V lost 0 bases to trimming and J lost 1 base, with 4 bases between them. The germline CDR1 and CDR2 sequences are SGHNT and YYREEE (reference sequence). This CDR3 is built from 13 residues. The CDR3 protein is CASSLGPNTEAFF. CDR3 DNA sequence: TGTGCCAGCAGCTTGGGGCCGAACACTGAAGCTTTCTTT. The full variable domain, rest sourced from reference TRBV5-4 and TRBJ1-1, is ETGVTQSPTHLIKTRGQQVTLRCSSQSGHNTVSWYQQALGQGPQFIFQYYREEENGRGNFPPRFSGLQFPNYSSELNVNALELDDSALYLCASSLGPNTEAFFGQGTRLTVV.

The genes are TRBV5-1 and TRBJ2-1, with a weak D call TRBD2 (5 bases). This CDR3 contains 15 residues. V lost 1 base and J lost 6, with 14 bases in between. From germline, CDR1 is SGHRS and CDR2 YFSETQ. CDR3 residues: CASSLMRLQFNEQFF. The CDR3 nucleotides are TGCGCCAGCAGCTTGATGAGACTACAATTCAATGAGCAGTTCTTC.

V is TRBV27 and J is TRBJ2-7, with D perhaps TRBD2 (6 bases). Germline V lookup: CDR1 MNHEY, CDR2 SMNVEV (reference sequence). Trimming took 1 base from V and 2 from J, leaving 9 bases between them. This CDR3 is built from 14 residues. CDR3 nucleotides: TGTGCCAGCAGTTTATGGGGGAGGACCTACGAGCAGTACTTC. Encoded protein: CASSLWGRTYEQYF.

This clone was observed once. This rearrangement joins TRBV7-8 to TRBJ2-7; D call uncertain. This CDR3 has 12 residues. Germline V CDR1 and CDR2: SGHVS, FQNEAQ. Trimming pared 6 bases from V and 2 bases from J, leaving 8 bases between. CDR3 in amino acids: CASRDGPYEQYF. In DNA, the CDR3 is TGTGCCAGCAGGGACGGACCCTACGAGCAGTACTTC. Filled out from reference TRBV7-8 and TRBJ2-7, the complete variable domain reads GAGVSQSPRYKVAKRGQDVALRCDPISGHVSLFWYQQALGQGPEFLTYFQNEAQLDKSGLPSDRFFAERPEGSVSTLKIQRTQQEDSAVYLCASRDGPYEQYFGPGTRLTVT.

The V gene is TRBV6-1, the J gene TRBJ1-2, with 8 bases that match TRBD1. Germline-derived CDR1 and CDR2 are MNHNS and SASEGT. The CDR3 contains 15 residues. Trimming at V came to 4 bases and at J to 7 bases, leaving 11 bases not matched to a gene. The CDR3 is CASSVTGGDRGGYTF. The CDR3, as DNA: TGTGCCAGCAGTGTTACAGGGGGGGACCGGGGTGGCTACACCTTC.

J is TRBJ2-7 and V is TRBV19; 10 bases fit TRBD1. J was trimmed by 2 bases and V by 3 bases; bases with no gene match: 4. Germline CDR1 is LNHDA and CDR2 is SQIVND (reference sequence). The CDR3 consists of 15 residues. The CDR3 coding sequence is TGTGCCAGTAGTATTACCGGGACAGGGGCCTACGAGCAGTACTTC. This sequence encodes CASSITGTGAYEQYF.

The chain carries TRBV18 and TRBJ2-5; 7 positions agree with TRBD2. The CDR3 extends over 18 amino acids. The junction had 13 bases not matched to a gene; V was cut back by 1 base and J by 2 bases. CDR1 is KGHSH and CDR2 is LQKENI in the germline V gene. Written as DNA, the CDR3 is TGTGCCAGCTCACCACGAGATCTAGCGGCGGGAACTCAAGAGACCCAGTACTTC. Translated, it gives CASSPRDLAAGTQETQYF.

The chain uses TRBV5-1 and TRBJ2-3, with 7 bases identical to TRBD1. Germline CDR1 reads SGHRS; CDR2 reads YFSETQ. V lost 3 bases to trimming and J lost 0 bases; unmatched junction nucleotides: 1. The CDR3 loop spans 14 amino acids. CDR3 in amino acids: CASSSTGSTDTQYF. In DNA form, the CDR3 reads TGCGCCAGCAGCTCGACAGGGAGCACAGATACGCAGTATTTT.

CDR3 DNA: TGTGCCAGCTCACCACCTACTTACACAGATACGCAGTATTTT. Amino acid sequence: CASSPPTYTDTQYF. V and J are TRBV18 and TRBJ2-3; no firm D call. The CDR3 length is 14 residues. V lost 0 bases, J lost 2 bases, and 6 bases lay in between. Germline V gene lookup returns CDR1 KGHSH and CDR2 LQKENI.

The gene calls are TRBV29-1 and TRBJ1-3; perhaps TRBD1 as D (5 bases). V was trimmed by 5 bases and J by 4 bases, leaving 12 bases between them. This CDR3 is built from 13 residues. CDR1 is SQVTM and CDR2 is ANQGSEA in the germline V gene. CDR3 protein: CSVRGSGGNTIYF. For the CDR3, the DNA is TGCAGCGTTAGGGGCAGCGGAGGAAACACCATATATTTT.